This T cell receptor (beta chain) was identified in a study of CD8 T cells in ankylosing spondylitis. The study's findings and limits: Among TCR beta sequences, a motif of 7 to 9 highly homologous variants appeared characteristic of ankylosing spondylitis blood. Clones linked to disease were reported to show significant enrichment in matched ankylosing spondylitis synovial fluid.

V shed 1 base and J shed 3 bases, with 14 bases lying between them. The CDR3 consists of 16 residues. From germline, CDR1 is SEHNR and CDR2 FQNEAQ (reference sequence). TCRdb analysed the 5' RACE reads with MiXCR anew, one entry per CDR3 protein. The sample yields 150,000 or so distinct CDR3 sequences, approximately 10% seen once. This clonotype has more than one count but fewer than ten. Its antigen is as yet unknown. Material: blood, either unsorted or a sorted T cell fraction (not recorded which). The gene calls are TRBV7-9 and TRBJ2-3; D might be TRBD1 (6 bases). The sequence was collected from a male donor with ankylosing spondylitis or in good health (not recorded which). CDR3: CASSLGVQGRTDTQYF. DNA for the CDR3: TGTGCCAGCAGCTTAGGGGTACAGGGACGAACAGATACGCAGTATTTT.